The present T cell receptor (beta chain) was sequenced within a study of cytomegalovirus exposure and HLA in healthy donors. As to this clone: Its matching antigen is unknown.

Study conclusions and caveats: Accounts indicate the classifier identified cytomegalovirus status with strong specificity and sensitivity. A subsequent analysis found that TCR clusters from the first cohort also tended to co-occur in the approximately 120 validation repertoires, with about 94% of cluster scores above 0. CMV antigen specificity of a few CMV-associated chains was confirmed in vitro.

TCRdb's table, derived via immunoSEQ multiplex PCR, lists solely in-frame clones and lacks some. Among roughly 120,000 clones listed, roughly 91% were seen once. Sequenced input: PBMCs. The sequence was collected from a young man in good health and CMV-seronegative.

Here the CDR3 reads CSVEWPRGPRNTIYF. Written as DNA, the CDR3 is TGCAGCGTTGAATGGCCGAGAGGCCCAAGAAACACCATATATTTT. V gene TRBV29-1 combines with J gene TRBJ1-3; D call uncertain. Germline-derived CDR1 and CDR2 are SQVTM and ANQGSEA. The CDR3 is 15 amino acids. Between the trimmed V and J ends, which lost 2 bases and 5 bases, there was a span of 16 bases. The whole variable domain, remainder taken from reference TRBV29-1 and TRBJ1-3, is SAVISQKPSRDICQRGTSLTIQCQVDSQVTMMFWYRQQPGQSLTLIATANQGSEATYESGFVIDKFPISRPNLTFSTLTVSNMSPEDSSIYLCSVEWPRGPRNTIYFGEGSWLTVV.